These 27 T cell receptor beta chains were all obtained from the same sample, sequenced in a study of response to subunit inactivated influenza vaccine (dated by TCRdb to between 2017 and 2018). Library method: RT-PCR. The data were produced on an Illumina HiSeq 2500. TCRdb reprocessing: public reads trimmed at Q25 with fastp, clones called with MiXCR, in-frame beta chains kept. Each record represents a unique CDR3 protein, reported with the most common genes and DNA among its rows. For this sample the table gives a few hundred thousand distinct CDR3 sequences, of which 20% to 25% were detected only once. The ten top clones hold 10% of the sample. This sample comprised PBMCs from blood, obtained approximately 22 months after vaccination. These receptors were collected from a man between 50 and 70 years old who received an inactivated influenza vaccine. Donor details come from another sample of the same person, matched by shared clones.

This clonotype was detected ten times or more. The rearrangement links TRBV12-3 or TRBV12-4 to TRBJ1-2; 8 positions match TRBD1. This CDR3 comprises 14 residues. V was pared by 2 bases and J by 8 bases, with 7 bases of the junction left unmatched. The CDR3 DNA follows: TGTGCCAGCAGTTTAATGGGACAGGCCGGCGGCTACACCTTC. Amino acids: CASSLMGQAGGYTF.

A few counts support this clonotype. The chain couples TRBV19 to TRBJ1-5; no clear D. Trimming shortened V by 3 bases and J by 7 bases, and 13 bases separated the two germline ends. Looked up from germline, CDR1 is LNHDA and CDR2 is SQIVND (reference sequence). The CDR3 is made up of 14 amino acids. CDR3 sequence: CASSMGSGWQPQHF. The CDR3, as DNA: TGTGCCAGTAGTATGGGCTCGGGGTGGCAGCCCCAGCATTTT.

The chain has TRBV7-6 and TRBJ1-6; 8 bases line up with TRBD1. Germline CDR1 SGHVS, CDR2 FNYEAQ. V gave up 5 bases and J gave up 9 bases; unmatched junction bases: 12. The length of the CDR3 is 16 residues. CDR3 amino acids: CASSPRQGTGASPLHF. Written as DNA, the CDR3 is TGTGCCAGCAGCCCCAGACAGGGGACTGGCGCTTCACCCCTCCACTTT.

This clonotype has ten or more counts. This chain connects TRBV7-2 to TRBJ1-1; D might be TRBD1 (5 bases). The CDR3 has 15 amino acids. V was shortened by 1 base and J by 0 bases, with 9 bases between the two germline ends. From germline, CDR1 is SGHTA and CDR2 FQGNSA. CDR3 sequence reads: CASSLGGGMNTEAFF. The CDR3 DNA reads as TGTGCCAGCAGCTTAGGGGGCGGGATGAACACTGAAGCTTTCTTT.

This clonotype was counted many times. The CDR3 spells CASRSTSGRASMYQETQYF. In DNA form, the CDR3 reads TGTGCCAGCAGATCAACTAGCGGGAGGGCTTCGATGTACCAAGAGACCCAGTACTTC. This chain connects TRBV11-1 to TRBJ2-5, with 13 nucleotides matching TRBD2. Per germline, CDR1 SGHAT and CDR2 FQDESV (reference sequence). The V gene end was trimmed by 6 bases and the J gene end by 0 bases; junction bases not matched to a gene: 13. The CDR3 extends over 19 amino acids. Together with reference TRBV11-1 and TRBJ2-5, the CDR3 gives the full variable domain: EAEVAQSPRYKITEKSQAVAFWCDPISGHATLYWYRQILGQGPELLVQFQDESVVDDSQLPKDRFSAERLKGVDSTLKIQPAELGDSAMYLCASRSTSGRASMYQETQYFGPGTRLLVL.

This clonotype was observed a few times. The CDR3 region is CASSLTDGYEQYF. The CDR3 DNA sequence: TGTGCCAGCAGCCTCACCGATGGCTACGAGCAGTACTTC. The chain employs TRBV11-2 and TRBJ2-7, with D uncertain. Germline V lookup: CDR1 SGHAT, CDR2 FQNNGV. The CDR3 has 13 residues. V was clipped by 5 bases and J by 3 bases, with 11 bases between them.

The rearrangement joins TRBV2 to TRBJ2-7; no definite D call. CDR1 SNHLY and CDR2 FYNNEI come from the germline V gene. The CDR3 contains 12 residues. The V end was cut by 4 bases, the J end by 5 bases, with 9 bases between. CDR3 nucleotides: TGTGCCAGCAGTGTATTACTCCACGAGCAGTACTTC. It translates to CASSVLLHEQYF.

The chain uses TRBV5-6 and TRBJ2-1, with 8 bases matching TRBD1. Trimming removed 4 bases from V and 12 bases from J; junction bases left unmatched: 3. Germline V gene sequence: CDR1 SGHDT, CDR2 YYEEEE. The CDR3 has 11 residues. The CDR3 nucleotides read TGTGCCAGCAGCGACGGACAGGGGCAGTTCTTC. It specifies CASSDGQGQFF. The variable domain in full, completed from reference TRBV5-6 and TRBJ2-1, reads DAGVTQSPTHLIKTRGQQVTLRCSPKSGHDTVSWYQQALGQGPQFIFQYYEEEERQRGNFPDRFSGHQFPNYSSELNVNALLLGDSALYLCASSDGQGQFFGPGTRLTVL.

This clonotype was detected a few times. The CDR3 spells CASSPSGSSPPYEQYF. CDR3 in DNA: TGTGCCAGCAGCCCATCGGGTAGCTCTCCTCCCTACGAGCAGTACTTC. The rearrangement uses TRBV7-2 and TRBJ2-7; D gene unclear. The CDR3 extends over 16 amino acids. Deletions cut 5 bases from V and 2 bases from J, with 19 bases between. Looked up from germline, CDR1 is SGHTA and CDR2 is FQGNSA.

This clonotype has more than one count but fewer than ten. The CDR3 sequence: CASSPGPFNEKLFF. In DNA form, the CDR3 reads TGTGCCAGCAGCCCCGGGCCTTTTAATGAAAAACTGTTTTTT. The J gene is TRBJ1-4, the V gene TRBV12-3 or TRBV12-4; D gene ambiguous. The CDR3 length is 14 residues. With 6 bases removed from V and 4 bases from J, the gap between germline ends came to 12 bases.

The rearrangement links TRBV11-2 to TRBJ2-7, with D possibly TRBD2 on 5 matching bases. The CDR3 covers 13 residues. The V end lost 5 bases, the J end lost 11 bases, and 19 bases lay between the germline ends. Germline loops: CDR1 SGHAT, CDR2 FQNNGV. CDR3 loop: CASSLSSPSPEYF. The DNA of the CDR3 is TGTGCCAGCAGCCTTTCTAGCCCATCCCCGGAGTACTTC.

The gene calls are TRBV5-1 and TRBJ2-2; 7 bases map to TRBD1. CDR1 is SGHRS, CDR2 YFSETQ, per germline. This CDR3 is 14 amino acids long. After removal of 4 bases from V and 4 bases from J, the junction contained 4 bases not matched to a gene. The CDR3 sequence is CASSLDRSTGELFF. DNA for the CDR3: TGCGCCAGCAGCCTGGACAGGAGCACCGGGGAGCTGTTTTTT.

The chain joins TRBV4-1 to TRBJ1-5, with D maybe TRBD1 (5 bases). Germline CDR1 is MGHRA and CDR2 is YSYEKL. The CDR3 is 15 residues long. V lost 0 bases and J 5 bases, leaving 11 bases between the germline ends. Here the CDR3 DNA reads TGCGCCAGCAGCCAAGAGGGAGACAGCTATCAGCCCCAGCATTTT. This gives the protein CASSQEGDSYQPQHF.

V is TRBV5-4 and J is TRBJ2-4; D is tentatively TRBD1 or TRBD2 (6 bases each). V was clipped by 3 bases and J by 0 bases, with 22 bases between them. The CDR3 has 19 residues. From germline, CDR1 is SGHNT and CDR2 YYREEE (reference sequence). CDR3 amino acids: CASSSVGGGPLIAKNIQYF. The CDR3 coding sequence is TGTGCCAGCAGCTCCGTTGGTGGGGGGCCGTTAATAGCCAAAAACATTCAGTACTTC.

The DNA of the CDR3 is TGTGCCAGCAGCTTAGTCGCGTTGGAGGTTACGGTGACCCAGTACTTC. It yields the protein CASSLVALEVTVTQYF. The genes are TRBV7-2 and TRBJ2-5, with D possibly matching TRBD2 (5 bases). Germline V gene sequence: CDR1 SGHTA, CDR2 FQGNSA. The CDR3 spans 16 residues. Trimming took off 1 base at V and 7 bases at J, with 19 bases between the two ends.

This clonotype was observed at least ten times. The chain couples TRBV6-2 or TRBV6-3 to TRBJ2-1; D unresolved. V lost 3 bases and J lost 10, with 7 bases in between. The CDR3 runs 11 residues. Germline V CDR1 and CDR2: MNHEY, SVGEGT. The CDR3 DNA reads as TGTGCCAGCAGTTATAGGTGGGAGCAGTTCTTC. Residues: CASSYRWEQFF.

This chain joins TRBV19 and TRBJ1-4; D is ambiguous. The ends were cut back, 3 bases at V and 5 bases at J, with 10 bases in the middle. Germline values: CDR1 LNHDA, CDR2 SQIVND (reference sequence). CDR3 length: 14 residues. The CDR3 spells CASSMRRGNEKLFF. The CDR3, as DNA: TGTGCCAGTAGTATGAGACGCGGAAATGAAAAACTGTTTTTT.

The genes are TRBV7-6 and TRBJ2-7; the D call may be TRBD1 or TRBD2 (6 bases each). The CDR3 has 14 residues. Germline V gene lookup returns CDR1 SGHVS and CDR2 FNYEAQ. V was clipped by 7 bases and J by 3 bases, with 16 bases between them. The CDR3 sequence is CASNSGGRVYEQYF. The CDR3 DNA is TGTGCCAGCAATTCCGGGGGCCGAGTCTACGAGCAGTACTTC.

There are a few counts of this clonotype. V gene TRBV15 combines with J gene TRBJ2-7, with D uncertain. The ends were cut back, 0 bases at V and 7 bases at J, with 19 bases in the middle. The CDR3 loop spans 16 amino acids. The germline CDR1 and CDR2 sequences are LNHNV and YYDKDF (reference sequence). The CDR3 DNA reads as TGTGCCACCAGCAGAGAGAGGACGGTCGGGTCGAGAGAGCAGTACTTC. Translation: CATSRERTVGSREQYF.

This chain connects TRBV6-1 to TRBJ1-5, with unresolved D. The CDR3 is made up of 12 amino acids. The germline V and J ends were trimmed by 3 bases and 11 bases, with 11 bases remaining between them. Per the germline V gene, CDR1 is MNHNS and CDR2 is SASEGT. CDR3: CASSDYRLAQHF. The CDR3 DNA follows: TGTGCCAGCAGTGACTACCGTCTGGCCCAGCATTTT.

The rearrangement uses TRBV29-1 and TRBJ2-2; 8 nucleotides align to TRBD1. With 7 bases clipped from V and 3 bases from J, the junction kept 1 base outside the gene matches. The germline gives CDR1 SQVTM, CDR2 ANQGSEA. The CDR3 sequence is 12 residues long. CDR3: CSGQGHTGELFF. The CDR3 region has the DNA TGCAGCGGACAGGGGCACACCGGGGAGCTGTTTTTT.

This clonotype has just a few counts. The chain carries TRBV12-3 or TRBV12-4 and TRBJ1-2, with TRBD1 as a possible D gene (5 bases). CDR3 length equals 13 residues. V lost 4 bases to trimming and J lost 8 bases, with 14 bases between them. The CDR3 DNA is TGTGCCAGCAGTTATCTTTCCGGGACCGGCTACACCTTC. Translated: CASSYLSGTGYTF.

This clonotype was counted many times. The CDR3 spells CASSVGVVMHEQYF. In DNA, the CDR3 is TGTGCCAGCAGCGTGGGGGTAGTTATGCACGAGCAGTACTTC. This chain links TRBV9 with TRBJ2-7; D is perhaps TRBD1 or TRBD2 (5 bases each). CDR3 length: 14 amino acids. V lost 2 bases and J 5 bases, leaving 14 bases between the germline ends. Germline V gene sequence: CDR1 SGDLS, CDR2 YYNGEE.

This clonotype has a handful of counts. DNA of the CDR3: TGTGCCAGCAGTGAGGGGTCGTATGGGAATTCACCCCTCCACTTT. Residues: CASSEGSYGNSPLHF. The chain is built from TRBV14 and TRBJ1-6, with a tentative D call TRBD1 (5 bases). Germline CDR1 is SGHDN and CDR2 is FVKESK. V dropped 6 bases and J dropped 7 bases, with 16 bases sitting between them. This CDR3 spans 15 amino acids.

The CDR3 DNA sequence: TGTGCCAGCAGCCGGGGAGTGGGGCCCACTGAAGCTTTCTTT. It yields the protein CASSRGVGPTEAFF. The chain recombines TRBV6-1 with TRBJ1-1; tentatively, D is TRBD1 (5 bases). The V end was cut by 6 bases, the J end by 4 bases, with 15 bases between. Germline CDR1 MNHNS, CDR2 SASEGT. This CDR3 spans 14 amino acids.

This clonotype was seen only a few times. CDR3 region: CASSASREKQFF. The CDR3 nucleotides are TGCGCCAGCAGCGCTAGCCGGGAAAAGCAGTTCTTC. V usage is TRBV5-1 and J usage is TRBJ2-1; a weak D match, TRBD2 (5 bases). The germline V gene has CDR1 SGHRS and CDR2 YFSETQ. Trimming removed 4 bases at V and 11 bases at J, with 13 bases between. The CDR3 totals 12 residues.

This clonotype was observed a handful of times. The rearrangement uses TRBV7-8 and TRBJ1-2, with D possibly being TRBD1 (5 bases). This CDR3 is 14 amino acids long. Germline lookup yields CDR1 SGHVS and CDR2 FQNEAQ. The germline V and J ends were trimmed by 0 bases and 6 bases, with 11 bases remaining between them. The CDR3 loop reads CASSLAWPGHGYTF. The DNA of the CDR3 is TGTGCCAGCAGCTTAGCTTGGCCAGGGCATGGCTACACCTTC.